This T cell receptor beta chain is from a study of cytomegalovirus exposure and HLA in healthy donors. Study-wide context: Out of roughly 170 million T cells, an earlier analysis found 117 million unique TCR beta sequences in total.

Healthy bone marrow donors formed the donor group. Points from the study as a whole: In the analysis, some V segments, TRBV6-2 and TRBV6-3 included, were excluded as indistinguishable. A later analysis linked a missense variant in DCLRE1C to the trimming of TCR beta V and J genes.

Notes on this clone: Its matching antigen is unknown.

This CDR3 spans 13 amino acids. The V gene lost 6 bases and the J gene lost 1 base, with 10 bases spanning the gap. CDR1 is SGHAT, CDR2 FQNNGV, per germline. The PCR ran on 60 Vbeta and 13 Jbeta primers. TCRdb keeps only in-frame clones here, not all; method: immunoSEQ multiplex PCR. The data contain about 150,000 clones, 70% to 85% of them singletons. The rearrangement uses TRBV11-2 and TRBJ2-7; D possibly corresponds to TRBD2 (6 bases). This receptor was obtained from a woman between 45 and 60 years old in good health and CMV-seropositive. The sequencing sample was made of PBMCs. The chain's CDR3 is CASSYGGSYEQYF. The DNA for the CDR3 is TGTGCCAGCAGTTACGGGGGTTCCTACGAGCAGTACTTC.